Listed here are 20 T cell receptor beta chains from one sample, sequenced in a study of immune evolution from preneoplasia to lung adenocarcinoma. Here immunoSEQ multiplex PCR was the method, and the copy in TCRdb shows in-frame clones only, minus some. The data show about 4,600 clones, over 65% seen once. The sequencing sample was made of FFPE adjacent normal lung tissue. The receptors stem from a person aged 55-85 years with lung adenocarcinoma.

The chain joins TRBV6-5 to TRBJ1-1; no clear D. Trimming removed 0 bases from V and 6 bases from J, with 17 bases in between. Per germline, CDR1 MNHEY and CDR2 SVGAGI. This CDR3 region has 16 residues. In nucleotides, the CDR3 is TGTGCCAGCAGTTACTCGAGACATACGACCCCTCCTGAAGCTTTCTTT. Translated: CASSYSRHTTPPEAFF.

The CDR3 coding sequence is TGTGCCAGCAGCAAACAGGGTGAAACCTATGGCTACACCTTC. As protein: CASSKQGETYGYTF. This chain joins TRBV7-3 and TRBJ1-2; possible D gene TRBD1, 6 bases. The CDR3 extends over 14 amino acids. V gave up 5 bases and J gave up 4 bases, with 14 bases separating them. The germline V gene has CDR1 SGHTA and CDR2 FQGTGA.

The rearrangement links TRBV5-4 to TRBJ2-1; D ambiguous. This CDR3 has 15 residues. Trimming stripped 4 bases from V and 2 bases from J, with 13 bases between. Germline V CDR1 and CDR2: SGHNT, YYREEE (reference sequence). Here the CDR3 reads CASSDGRTTYNEQFF. CDR3 nucleotides: TGTGCCAGCAGCGACGGACGGACCACCTACAATGAGCAGTTCTTC.

The CDR3 sequence is CASSQFYEQYF. For the CDR3, the DNA is TGTGCCAGCAGCCAATTCTACGAGCAGTACTTC. The chain recombines TRBV7-9 with TRBJ2-7; D remains ambiguous. Trimming removed 5 bases at V and 3 bases at J, with 5 bases between. Germline V gives CDR1 SEHNR, CDR2 FQNEAQ (reference sequence). The CDR3 is 11 amino acids.

This clone was seen once. This chain connects TRBV5-1 to TRBJ2-3; 8 bases line up with TRBD2. Trimming took 7 bases from V and 6 from J; bases not matched to a gene: 7. Germline CDR1 and CDR2: SGHRS and YFSETQ. The CDR3 length is 13 residues. The DNA for the CDR3 is TGCGCCAGCTCGGAAGCGGGAGTCGATACGCAGTATTTT. It is translated as CASSEAGVDTQYF.

The chain has TRBV7-2 and TRBJ2-7; D ambiguous. CDR1 and CDR2 from the germline V gene are SGHTA and FQGNSA. CDR3 length: 13 residues. V was trimmed by 0 bases and J by 0 bases, leaving 3 bases between them. In DNA form, the CDR3 reads TGTGCCAGCAGCTTAGCGGGCTCCTACGAGCAGTACTTC. It specifies CASSLAGSYEQYF.

The rearrangement links TRBV25-1 to TRBJ1-5, with 7 positions matching TRBD1. V was clipped by 4 bases and J by 1 base; unmatched bases: 1. CDR3 size: 14 residues. Germline V lookup: CDR1 MGHDK, CDR2 SYGVNS. In nucleotides, the CDR3 is TGTGCCAGCAGTGCGGGACAGAGCAATCAGCCCCAGCATTTT. It translates to CASSAGQSNQPQHF.

This clone was seen only a few times. The chain combines TRBV7-8 with TRBJ1-1; D gene ambiguous. Per germline, CDR1 SGHVS and CDR2 FQNEAQ. The CDR3 contains 13 residues. Trimming pared 1 base from V and 7 bases from J, leaving 10 bases between. The CDR3 DNA is TGTGCCAGCAGCTTAGGATCGAGCGGTGAAGCTTTCTTT. This encodes CASSLGSSGEAFF.

V usage is TRBV10-2 and J usage is TRBJ2-7; the match to TRBD2 covers 7 bases. The CDR3 extends over 14 amino acids. Germline values: CDR1 WSHSY, CDR2 SAAADI. V gave up 6 bases and J gave up 6 bases; unmatched junction bases: 11. CDR3 nucleotides: TGCGCCAGCAGAGGGCTAGCGGACCTTTCCGAGCAGTACTTC. As protein: CASRGLADLSEQYF.

This clone was observed a handful of times. V is TRBV30 and J is TRBJ1-1; D not certain. In germline, CDR1 is GTSNPN, CDR2 SVGIG (reference sequence). CDR3 length: 11 residues. Between the trimmed V and J ends, which lost 5 bases and 10 bases, there was a span of 14 bases. CDR3 in amino acids: CAWDLSRGAFF. In nucleotides, the CDR3 is TGTGCCTGGGACCTTTCAAGAGGAGCTTTCTTT.

By sample share, this clone is large. The V gene is TRBV10-3, the J gene TRBJ2-1; maybe TRBD2 (6 bases). CDR1 and CDR2 (germline): ENHRY, SYGVKD. Deletions cut 0 bases from V and 6 bases from J, with 15 bases between. The CDR3 runs 16 residues. In DNA form, the CDR3 reads TGTGCCATCAGTGAGTCAACGGGAGAAGGATCCAATGAGCAGTTCTTC. Protein sequence: CAISESTGEGSNEQFF.

This clone was seen only once. The V and J genes are TRBV7-8 and TRBJ2-7, with 10 bases fitting TRBD2. In germline, CDR1 is SGHVS, CDR2 FQNEAQ. The CDR3 length is 16 residues. The ends lost 4 bases at V and 7 bases at J; junction bases unmatched: 13. CDR3 nucleotide sequence: TGTGCCAGCAGCTCCCTGAGAGCGGGAGGGCAGAGGGAGCAGTACTTC. Translation: CASSSLRAGGQREQYF.

The chain combines TRBV30 with TRBJ2-2, with D unclear. Between the trimmed V and J ends, which lost 5 bases and 7 bases, there was a span of 11 bases. This CDR3 region has 12 residues. The germline V gene has CDR1 GTSNPN and CDR2 SVGIG (reference sequence). CDR3 in amino acids: CAWGRVHGELFF. The CDR3 DNA reads as TGTGCCTGGGGCCGGGTGCACGGGGAGCTGTTTTTT. The variable domain in full, completed from reference TRBV30 and TRBJ2-2, reads SQTIHQWPATLVQPVGSPLSLECTVEGTSNPNLYWYRQAAGRGLQLLFYSVGIGQISSEVPQNLSASRPQDRQFILSSKKLLLSDSGFYLCAWGRVHGELFFGEGSRLTVL.

This clone is a singleton in its sample. The V call is TRBV19, the J call TRBJ1-2; the D gene is possibly TRBD1 (6 bases). Looked up from germline, CDR1 is LNHDA and CDR2 is SQIVND (reference sequence). Trimming removed 3 bases at V and 8 bases at J, with 16 bases between. The CDR3 runs to 14 residues. CDR3 sequence reads: CASSIVGHPQGYTF. The CDR3, as DNA: TGTGCCAGTAGTATTGTGGGACACCCTCAGGGCTACACCTTC. The whole variable domain, remainder taken from reference TRBV19 and TRBJ1-2, is DGGITQSPKYLFRKEGQNVTLSCEQNLNHDAMYWYRQDPGQGLRLIYYSQIVNDFQKGDIAEGYSVSREKKESFPLTVTSAQKNPTAFYLCASSIVGHPQGYTFGSGTRLTVV.

The chain has TRBV11-3 and TRBJ2-3, with D possibly matching TRBD1 (6 bases). The germline gives CDR1 SGHNT, CDR2 YENEEA. With 2 bases removed from V and 5 bases from J, the gap between germline ends came to 8 bases. The CDR3 is made up of 13 amino acids. For the CDR3, the DNA is TGTGCCAGCAGCTTAAACAGGGTAGATACGCAGTATTTT. It codes for CASSLNRVDTQYF.

V is TRBV9 and J is TRBJ1-1; D unclear. This CDR3 comprises 13 residues. Germline CDR1 SGDLS, CDR2 YYNGEE. V gave up 1 base and J gave up 5 bases, with 9 bases separating them. CDR3 region: CASSVKSGTEAFF. Here the CDR3 DNA reads TGTGCCAGCAGCGTAAAGTCCGGTACTGAAGCTTTCTTT.

This clone was seen a handful of times. The J gene is TRBJ2-7, the V gene TRBV11-2; D gene ambiguous. The CDR3 runs 13 residues. Germline values: CDR1 SGHAT, CDR2 FQNNGV. V was trimmed by 3 bases and J by 2 bases, leaving 8 bases between them. This chain's CDR3 is CASSFTVAYEQYF. CDR3 in DNA: TGTGCCAGCAGCTTCACAGTGGCCTACGAGCAGTACTTC. The whole variable domain, filled in from reference TRBV11-2 and TRBJ2-7, reads EAGVAQSPRYKIIEKRQSVAFWCNPISGHATLYWYQQILGQGPKLLIQFQNNGVVDDSQLPKDRFSAERLKGVDSTLKIQPAKLEDSAVYLCASSFTVAYEQYFGPGTRLTVT.

The table lists this clone with a count of one. This chain connects TRBV10-3 to TRBJ1-5; D call uncertain. Germline CDR1 is ENHRY and CDR2 is SYGVKD. The CDR3 has 12 amino acids. Trimming removed 2 bases from V and 3 bases from J, with 2 bases in between. The CDR3 region is CAISETNQPQHF. CDR3 nucleotide sequence: TGTGCCATCAGTGAGACCAATCAGCCCCAGCATTTT.

The rearrangement joins TRBV11-2 to TRBJ2-7; perhaps TRBD2 as D (6 bases). The CDR3 sequence is 13 residues long. With 1 base removed from V and 6 bases from J, the gap between germline ends came to 10 bases. Germline CDR1 is SGHAT and CDR2 is FQNNGV. The CDR3 DNA reads TGTGCCAGCAGCTTAGCCCCCGGGGGCGAGCAGTACTTC. It translates to CASSLAPGGEQYF.

This chain links TRBV18 with TRBJ2-7, with 9 nucleotides matching TRBD1. V was clipped by 6 bases and J by 6 bases; unmatched bases: 18. The germline gives CDR1 KGHSH, CDR2 LQKENI. The CDR3 is 17 amino acids. The DNA of the CDR3 is TGTGCCAGCTCCCCCCCCCTGGGGGGACAGGGTGCAAGCGAGCAGTACTTC. This codes for CASSPPLGGQGASEQYF.